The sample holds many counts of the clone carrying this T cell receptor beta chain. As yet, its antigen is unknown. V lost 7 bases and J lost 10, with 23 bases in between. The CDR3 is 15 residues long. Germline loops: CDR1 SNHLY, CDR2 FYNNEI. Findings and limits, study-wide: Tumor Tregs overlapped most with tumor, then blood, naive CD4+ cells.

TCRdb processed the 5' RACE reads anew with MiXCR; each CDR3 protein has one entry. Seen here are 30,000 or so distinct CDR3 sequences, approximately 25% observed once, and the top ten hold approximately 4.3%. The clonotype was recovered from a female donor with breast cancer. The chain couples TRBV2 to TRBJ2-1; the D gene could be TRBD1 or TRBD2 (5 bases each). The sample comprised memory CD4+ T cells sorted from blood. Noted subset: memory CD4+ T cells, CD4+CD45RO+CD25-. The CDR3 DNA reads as TGTGCCAGCACTCCGGGACGGATATCTTTACGGGAGCAGTTCTTC. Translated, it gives CASTPGRISLREQFF. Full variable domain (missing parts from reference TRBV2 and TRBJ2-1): EPEVTQTPSHQVTQMGQEVILRCVPISNHLYFYWYRQILGQKVEFLVSFYNNEISEKSEIFDDQFSVERPDGSNFTLKIRSTKLEDSAMYFCASTPGRISLREQFFGPGTRLTVL.